One and the same sample provided the 8 T cell receptor beta chains below, sequenced in a study of shared clonotypes between healthy human individuals. The data were produced by immunoSEQ multiplex PCR, yet TCRdb's version contains in-frame clones alone and is incomplete. The sample comprises nearly 1,000,000 clones, 76% of which are singletons, and approximately 1.5% rests with the top ten. The sample taken for sequencing was memory CD4+ T cells sorted from blood. Subset defined: CD45RA-negative fraction. The receptors come from a man between 18 and 35 years old in good health.

The chain recombines TRBV6-5 with TRBJ1-1; D gene ambiguous. The CDR3 covers 10 residues. Trimming removed 8 bases at V and 2 bases at J, with 3 bases between. In germline, CDR1 is MNHEY, CDR2 SVGAGI. Here the CDR3 reads CASGNTEAFF. The CDR3, as DNA: TGTGCCAGCGGTAACACTGAAGCTTTCTTT.

The rearrangement uses TRBV27 and TRBJ2-2; possible D gene TRBD2, 6 bases. The CDR3 has 16 residues. V was pared by 6 bases and J by 6 bases, with 20 bases between. Germline loops: CDR1 MNHEY, CDR2 SMNVEV (reference sequence). In DNA form, the CDR3 reads TGTGCCAGCAGACCCATGGGGGGAGGCCAAGCCGGGGAGCTGTTTTTT. The encoded protein is CASRPMGGGQAGELFF.

V gene TRBV7-2 combines with J gene TRBJ2-7; the D is unclear. Trimming took off 1 base at V and 3 bases at J, with 7 bases between the two ends. The CDR3 totals 13 residues. Germline loops: CDR1 SGHTA, CDR2 FQGNSA. The CDR3 DNA reads as TGTGCCAGCAGCTTAGATGGCGGCTACGAGCAGTACTTC. This sequence encodes CASSLDGGYEQYF.

The chain combines TRBV15 with TRBJ1-2; D might be TRBD1 (6 bases). This CDR3 is 14 amino acids long. Trimming cost V 5 bases and J 1 base, with 11 bases left between them. CDR1 is LNHNV, CDR2 YYDKDF, per germline (reference sequence). The CDR3 nucleotides are TGTGCCACCAGCCCAGGGACACTTAACTATGGCTACACCTTC. This gives the protein CATSPGTLNYGYTF.

J is TRBJ2-2 and V is TRBV9; 7 bases fit TRBD1. The ends lost 2 bases at V and 3 bases at J; junction bases unmatched: 7. Per the germline V gene, CDR1 is SGDLS and CDR2 is YYNGEE. The CDR3 contains 16 residues. In DNA, the CDR3 is TGTGCCAGCAGCGTTAGAGGGGGCCCATACACCGGGGAGCTGTTTTTT. This codes for CASSVRGGPYTGELFF.

The chain couples TRBV30 to TRBJ2-5; tentative D call: TRBD2 (6 bases). Trimming took 3 bases from V and 4 from J, leaving 12 bases between them. CDR3 length equals 13 residues. CDR1 and CDR2 from the germline V gene are GTSNPN and SVGIG (reference sequence). CDR3 in DNA: TGTGCCTGGAGCGGGGGACTGCGAGAGACCCAGTACTTC. It yields the protein CAWSGGLRETQYF. Full variable domain (outside the CDR3, taken from reference TRBV30 and TRBJ2-5): SQTIHQWPATLVQPVGSPLSLECTVEGTSNPNLYWYRQAAGRGLQLLFYSVGIGQISSEVPQNLSASRPQDRQFILSSKKLLLSDSGFYLCAWSGGLRETQYFGPGTRLLVL.

This sequence joins TRBV7-3 and TRBJ2-2, with D perhaps matching TRBD1 (5 bases). CDR3 size: 17 residues. Germline V CDR1 and CDR2: SGHTA, FQGTGA. Trimming removed 5 bases from V and 0 bases from J, with 16 bases in between. The CDR3 region has the DNA TGTGCCAGCAGCGCCCAGGGTACCTACGCGAACACCGGGGAGCTGTTTTTT. Its translation is CASSAQGTYANTGELFF.

The rearrangement links TRBV7-6 to TRBJ2-3; D call uncertain. CDR3 size: 14 residues. Per the germline V gene, CDR1 is SGHVS and CDR2 is FNYEAQ. Trimming took off 6 bases at V and 4 bases at J, with 14 bases between the two ends. The DNA of the CDR3 is TGTGCCAGCAGTTCCAACTCCGTTCCAGATACGCAGTATTTT. Translating gives CASSSNSVPDTQYF. The variable domain in full, with the rest retrieved from reference TRBV7-6 and TRBJ2-3, is GAGVSQSPRYKVTKRGQDVALRCDPISGHVSLYWYRQALGQGPEFLTYFNYEAQQDKSGLPNDRFSAERPEGSISTLTIQRTEQRDSAMYRCASSSNSVPDTQYFGPGTRLTVL.